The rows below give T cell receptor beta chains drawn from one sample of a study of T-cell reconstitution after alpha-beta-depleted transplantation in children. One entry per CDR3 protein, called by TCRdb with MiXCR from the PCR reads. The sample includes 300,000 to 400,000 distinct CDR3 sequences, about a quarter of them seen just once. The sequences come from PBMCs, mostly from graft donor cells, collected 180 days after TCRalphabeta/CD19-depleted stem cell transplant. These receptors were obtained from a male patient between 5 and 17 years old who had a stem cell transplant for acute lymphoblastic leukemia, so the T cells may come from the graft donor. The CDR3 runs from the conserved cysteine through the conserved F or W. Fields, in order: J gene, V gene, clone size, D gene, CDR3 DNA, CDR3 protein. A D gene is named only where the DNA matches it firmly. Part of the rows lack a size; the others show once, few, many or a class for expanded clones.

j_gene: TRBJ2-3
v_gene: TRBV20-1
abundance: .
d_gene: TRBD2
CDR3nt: TGCAGTGCCAGAAAAATAAGCGGGAGGACAGATACGCAGTATTTT
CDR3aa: CSARKISGRTDTQYF

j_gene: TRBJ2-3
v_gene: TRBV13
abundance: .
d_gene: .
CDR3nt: TGTGCCAGCAGCCCGGGGCTAGCCCACACAGATACGCAGTATTTT
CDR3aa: CASSPGLAHTDTQYF

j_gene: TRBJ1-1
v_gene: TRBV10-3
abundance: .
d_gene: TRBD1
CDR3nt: TGTGCCATCACCCGGGACAGTGGGAACACTGAAGCTTTCTTT
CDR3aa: CAITRDSGNTEAFF

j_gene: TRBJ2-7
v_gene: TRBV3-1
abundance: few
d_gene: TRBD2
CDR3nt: TGTGCCAGCAGCCTGAGCGGGATTTATGAGCAGTACTTC
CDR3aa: CASSLSGIYEQYF

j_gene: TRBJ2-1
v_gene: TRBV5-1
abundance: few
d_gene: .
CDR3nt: TGCGCCAGCAGCCACGGGGACATCTACAATGAGCAGTTCTTC
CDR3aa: CASSHGDIYNEQFF

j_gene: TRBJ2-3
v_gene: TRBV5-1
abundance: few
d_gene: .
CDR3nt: TGCGCCAGCAGCTTGGATTGGGGTCCCCCTACTAGCACAGATACGCAGTATTTT
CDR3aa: CASSLDWGPPTSTDTQYF

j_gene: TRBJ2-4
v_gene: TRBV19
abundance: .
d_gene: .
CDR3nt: TGTGCCAGTAGTAAAGGGTTCGGCAACATTCAGTACTTC
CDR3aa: CASSKGFGNIQYF

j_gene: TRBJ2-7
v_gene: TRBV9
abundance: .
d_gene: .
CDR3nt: TGTGCCAGCAGCGTAGGGTTGGGTCCCTCCTACGAGCAGTACTTC
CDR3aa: CASSVGLGPSYEQYF

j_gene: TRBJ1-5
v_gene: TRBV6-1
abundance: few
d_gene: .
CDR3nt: TGTGCCAGCAGCGCCGGCGGGACACTTAGCAATCAGCCCCAGCATTTT
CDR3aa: CASSAGGTLSNQPQHF

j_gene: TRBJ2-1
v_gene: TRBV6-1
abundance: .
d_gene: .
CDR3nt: TGTGCCAGCAGACAAAGCGGCTGGTCGTACAATGAGCAGTTCTTC
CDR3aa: CASRQSGWSYNEQFF

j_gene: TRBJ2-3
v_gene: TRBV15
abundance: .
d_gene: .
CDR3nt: TGTGCCACCTCGGAGCCTTTTGGGGCCTCATTTACAGATACGCAGTATTTT
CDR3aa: CATSEPFGASFTDTQYF

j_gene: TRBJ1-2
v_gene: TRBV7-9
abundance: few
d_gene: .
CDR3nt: TGTGCCAGCAGTCACGCCTCTAACTATGGCTACACCTTC
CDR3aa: CASSHASNYGYTF

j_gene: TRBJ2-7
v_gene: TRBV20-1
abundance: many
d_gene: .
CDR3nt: TGCAGTGCTAGTAGGCTAGTCGGCGGAGAGCAGTACTTC
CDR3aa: CSASRLVGGEQYF

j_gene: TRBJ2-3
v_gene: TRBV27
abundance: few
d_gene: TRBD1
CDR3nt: TGTGCCAGCAGTTCCCTCTACCTGGACAGGGGGCGTACAGATACGCAGTATTTT
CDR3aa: CASSSLYLDRGRTDTQYF

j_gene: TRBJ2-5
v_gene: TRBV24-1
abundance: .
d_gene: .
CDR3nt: TGTGCCACCAGTGATCCTAGGGGGGTAGAGACCCAGTACTTC
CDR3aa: CATSDPRGVETQYF

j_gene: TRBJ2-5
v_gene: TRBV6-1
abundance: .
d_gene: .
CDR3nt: TGTGCCAGCAGTGAAGCGCCTCGCCCCCAAGAGACCCAGTACTTC
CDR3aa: CASSEAPRPQETQYF

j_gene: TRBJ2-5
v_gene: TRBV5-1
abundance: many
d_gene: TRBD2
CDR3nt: TGCGCCAGCAGCCCTAGCGGGAGTCCGGTGACCCAGTACTTC
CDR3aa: CASSPSGSPVTQYF

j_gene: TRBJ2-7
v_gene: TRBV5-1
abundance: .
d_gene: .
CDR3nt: TGCGCCAGCAGCCCGGCTAGCCCCTACGAGCAGTACTTC
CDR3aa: CASSPASPYEQYF

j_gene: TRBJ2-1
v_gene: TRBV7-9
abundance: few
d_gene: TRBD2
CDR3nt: TGTGCCAGCAGCTTCGGACTAGCGCTTTACAATGAGCAGTTCTTC
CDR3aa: CASSFGLALYNEQFF

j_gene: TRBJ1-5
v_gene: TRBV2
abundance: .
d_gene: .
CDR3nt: TGTGCCAGCAGTGTTTCACGGCAGAATCAGCCCCAGCATTTT
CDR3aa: CASSVSRQNQPQHF

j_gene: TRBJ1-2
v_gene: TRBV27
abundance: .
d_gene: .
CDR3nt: TGTGCCAGCAGCTGGGGGTTTGGGTATGGCTACACCTTC
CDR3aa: CASSWGFGYGYTF

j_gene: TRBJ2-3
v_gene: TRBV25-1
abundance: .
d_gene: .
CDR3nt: TGTGCCAGCAGTGCGGCCTCGTCGGGTACGCAGTATTTT
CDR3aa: CASSAASSGTQYF

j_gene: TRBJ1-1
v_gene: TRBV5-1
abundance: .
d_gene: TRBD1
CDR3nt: TGCGCCAGCAGCTTGGATCTCAGGGGGCCCACTGAAGCTTTCTTT
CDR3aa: CASSLDLRGPTEAFF

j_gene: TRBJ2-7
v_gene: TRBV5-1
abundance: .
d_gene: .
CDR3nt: TGCGCCAGCAGTCTAGACAACGCCTTCGTCCACGAGCAGTACTTC
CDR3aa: CASSLDNAFVHEQYF

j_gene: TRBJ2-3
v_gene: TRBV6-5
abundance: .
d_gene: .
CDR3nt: TGTGCCAGCAGTTTTAGACGGGAGTCAGATACGCAGTATTTT
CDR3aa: CASSFRRESDTQYF

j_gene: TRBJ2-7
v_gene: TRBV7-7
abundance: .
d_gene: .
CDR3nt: TGTGCCAGCAGCTTAGGTGAGGGCCGATACGAGCAGTACTTC
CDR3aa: CASSLGEGRYEQYF

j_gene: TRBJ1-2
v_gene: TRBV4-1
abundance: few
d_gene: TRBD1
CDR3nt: TGCGCCAGCTCCCGGGACAGCTTCTATGGCTACACCTTC
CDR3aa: CASSRDSFYGYTF

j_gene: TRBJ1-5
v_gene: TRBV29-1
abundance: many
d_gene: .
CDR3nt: TGCAGCGCTTCGACCGGGGGAAATCAGCCCCAGCATTTT
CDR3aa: CSASTGGNQPQHF

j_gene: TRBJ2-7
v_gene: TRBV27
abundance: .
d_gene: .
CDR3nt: TGTGCCAGCAGTTTAGGGACATCAACCTACGAGCAGTACTTC
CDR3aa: CASSLGTSTYEQYF

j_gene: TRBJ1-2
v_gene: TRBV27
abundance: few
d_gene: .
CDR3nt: TGTGCCAGCAGTTTCCGTCCGGGTAGCAGGGGACCCTATGGCTACACCTTC
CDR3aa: CASSFRPGSRGPYGYTF

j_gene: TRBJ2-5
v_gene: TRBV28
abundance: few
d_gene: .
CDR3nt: TGTGCCAGCAGTTTACTCGTCCGAAGAAAGACCCAGTACTTC
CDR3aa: CASSLLVRRKTQYF